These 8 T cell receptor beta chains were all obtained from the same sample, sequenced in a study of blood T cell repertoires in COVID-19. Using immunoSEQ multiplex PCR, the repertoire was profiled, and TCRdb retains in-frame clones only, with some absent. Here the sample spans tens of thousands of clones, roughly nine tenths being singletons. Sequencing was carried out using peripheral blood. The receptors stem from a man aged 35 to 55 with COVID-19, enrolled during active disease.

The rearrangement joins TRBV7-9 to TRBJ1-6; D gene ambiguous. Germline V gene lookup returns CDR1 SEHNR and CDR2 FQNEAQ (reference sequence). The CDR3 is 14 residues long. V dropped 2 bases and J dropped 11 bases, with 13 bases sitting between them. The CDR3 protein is CASSLPLGETPLHF. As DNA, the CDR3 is TGTGCCAGCAGCTTACCGCTCGGGGAGACACCCCTCCACTTT.

CDR3 amino acids: CAIRRDSNQPQHF. Here the CDR3 DNA reads TGTGCCATCAGGCGGGATAGCAATCAGCCCCAGCATTTT. The chain joins TRBV10-3 to TRBJ1-5; no clear D. This CDR3 contains 13 residues. The V and J ends lost 6 bases and 0 bases respectively, with 6 bases between them. Looked up from germline, CDR1 is ENHRY and CDR2 is SYGVKD.

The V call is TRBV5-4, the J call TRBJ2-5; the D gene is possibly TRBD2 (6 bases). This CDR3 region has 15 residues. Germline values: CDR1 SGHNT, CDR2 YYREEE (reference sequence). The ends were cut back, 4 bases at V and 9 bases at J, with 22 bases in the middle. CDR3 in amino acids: CASSPAAGKDGAQYF. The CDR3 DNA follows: TGTGCCAGCAGCCCGGCGGCGGGGAAAGACGGGGCCCAGTACTTC.

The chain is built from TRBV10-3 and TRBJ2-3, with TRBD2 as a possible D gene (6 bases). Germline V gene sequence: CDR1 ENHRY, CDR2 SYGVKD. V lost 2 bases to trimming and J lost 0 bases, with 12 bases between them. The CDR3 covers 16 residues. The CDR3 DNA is TGTGCCATCAGTGAGACCGGGACTCCTAGCACAGATACGCAGTATTTT. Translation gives CAISETGTPSTDTQYF.

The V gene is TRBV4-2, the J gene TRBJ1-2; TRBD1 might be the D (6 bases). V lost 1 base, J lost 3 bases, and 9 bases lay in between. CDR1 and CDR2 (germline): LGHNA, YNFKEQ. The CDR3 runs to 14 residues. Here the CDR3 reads CASSQGGRYYGYTF. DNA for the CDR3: TGTGCCAGCAGCCAAGGGGGGCGGTACTATGGCTACACCTTC.

CDR3 sequence: CASSAGRLDGELFF. CDR3 coding DNA: TGTGCCAGCAGCGCGGGTCGTTTGGACGGGGAGCTGTTTTTT. This rearrangement joins TRBV2 to TRBJ2-2; TRBD2 might be the D (5 bases). V shed 6 bases and J shed 7 bases, with 15 bases lying between them. This CDR3 is built from 14 residues. The V gene's germline CDR1 is SNHLY and CDR2 FYNNEI.

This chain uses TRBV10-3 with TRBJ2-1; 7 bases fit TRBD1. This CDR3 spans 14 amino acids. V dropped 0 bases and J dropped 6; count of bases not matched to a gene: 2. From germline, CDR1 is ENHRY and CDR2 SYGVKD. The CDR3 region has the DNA TGTGCCATCAGTGAGTCGAACAGGGGCAATGAGCAGTTCTTC. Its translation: CAISESNRGNEQFF.

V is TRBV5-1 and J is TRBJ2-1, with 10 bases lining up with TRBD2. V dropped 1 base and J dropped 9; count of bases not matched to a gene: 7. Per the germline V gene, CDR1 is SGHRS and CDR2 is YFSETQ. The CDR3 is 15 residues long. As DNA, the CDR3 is TGCGCCAGCAGCTTGCTGGCTAGCGGGGGTGCTGAGCAGTTCTTC. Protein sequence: CASSLLASGGAEQFF.